This T cell receptor beta chain was observed in a study of shared clonotypes between healthy human individuals. CDR3 length: 14 residues. V lost 4 bases to trimming and J lost 2 bases; unmatched junction nucleotides: 2. Germline assignment: CDR1 SGHNT and CDR2 YYREEE (reference sequence). Method: immunoSEQ multiplex PCR; TCRdb's copy keeps in-frame clones and lacks some. Of about 2 million clones detected, about 95% appear once; the ten largest clones hold roughly 1.1%. As to this clone: The antigen is unknown.

The naive CD8 fraction comprised CD45RO-negative cells positively selected for CCR7 and excluded terminally differentiated effector memory CD45RA+ cells. Donors comprised only Caucasian adults living in Nashville, Tennessee. Whole-study results and caveats: On the whole, naive subsets had larger estimated richness than memory subsets had.

The sequence was collected from a man younger than 35 in good health. The rearrangement links TRBV5-4 to TRBJ2-7; 11 bases are a match to TRBD1. Source material: naive CD8+ T cells sorted from blood. CDR3 coding DNA: TGTGCCAGCAGCAGGGGACAGGGGGCCTACGAGCAGTACTTC. Its protein is CASSRGQGAYEQYF. Full variable domain (missing parts from reference TRBV5-4 and TRBJ2-7): ETGVTQSPTHLIKTRGQQVTLRCSSQSGHNTVSWYQQALGQGPQFIFQYYREEENGRGNFPPRFSGLQFPNYSSELNVNALELDDSALYLCASSRGQGAYEQYFGPGTRLTVT.